In its sample, the clone carrying this TCR beta chain was seen many times. Its antigen is currently unknown. In the study's own analysis: Using the CDR3 differences seen across clinicopathological groups, the authors built a distant-metastasis classifier for papillary thyroid cancer, which was meant to discriminate distant-metastatic patients. MiXCR re-clonotyped the PCR reads for TCRdb. These V and J calls rely on TCRdb rather than the paper's analysis. The table lists about 40,000 clones, 16% of them singletons. The CDR3 contains 14 residues. V was cut by 3 bases and J by 1 base, with 12 bases left in between. The germline gives CDR1 DFQATT, CDR2 SNEGSKA (reference sequence). No patient received treatment before thyroid surgery. These data belong to a study of metastatic and nonmetastatic thyroid tumors. Study-wide background: The authors compared repertoires across blood and tumor or nodule tissue from malignant and benign thyroid patients. Whole-study findings and limits: TCR beta diversity was reportedly significantly higher in malignant thyroid tumors than benign nodules, in blood and tumor.

The TCR originated in a female donor with papillary thyroid cancer or a benign thyroid nodule (not recorded which). Some clones in this sample may be carry-over from other donors' samples. Sequenced: blood. The chain combines TRBV20-1 with TRBJ1-1; D call uncertain. CDR3 in DNA: TGCAGTGCTAGGGGTCCCCGCGCGAACACTGAAGCTTTCTTT. Translation: CSARGPRANTEAFF.